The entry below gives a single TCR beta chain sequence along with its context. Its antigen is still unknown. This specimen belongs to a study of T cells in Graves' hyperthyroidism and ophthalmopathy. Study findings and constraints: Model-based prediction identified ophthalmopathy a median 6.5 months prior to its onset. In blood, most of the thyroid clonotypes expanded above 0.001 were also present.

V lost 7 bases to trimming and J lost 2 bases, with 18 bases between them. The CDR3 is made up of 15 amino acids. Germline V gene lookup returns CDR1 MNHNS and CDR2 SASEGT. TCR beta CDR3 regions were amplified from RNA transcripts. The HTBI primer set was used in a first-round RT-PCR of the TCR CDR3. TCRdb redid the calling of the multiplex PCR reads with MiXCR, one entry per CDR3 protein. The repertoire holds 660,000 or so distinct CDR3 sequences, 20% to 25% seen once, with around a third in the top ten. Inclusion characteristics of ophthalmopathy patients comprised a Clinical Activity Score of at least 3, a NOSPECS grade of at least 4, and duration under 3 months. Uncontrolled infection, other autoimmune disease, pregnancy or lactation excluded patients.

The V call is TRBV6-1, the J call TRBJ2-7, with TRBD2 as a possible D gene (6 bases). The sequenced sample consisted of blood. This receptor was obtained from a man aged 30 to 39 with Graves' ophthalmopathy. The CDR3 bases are TGTGCCAGCACCACCGGGGGTGGCGGTGCCTACGAGCAGTACTTC. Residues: CASTTGGGGAYEQYF.